The 20 T cell receptor beta chains presented below share a single source sample, sequenced in a study of human CD4 T cells and Enterobacteriaceae. Measured with immunoSEQ multiplex PCR; TCRdb has only the in-frame clones, and not every one. The profile shows 1,400 or so clones, approximately 51% of them singletons. FACS sorting after 6-7 days collected CFSE-low CD25+ ICOS+ proliferating activated T cells. Sorted memory CD4+ T cells were CFSE-labeled and cultured 2:1 with irradiated antigen-pulsed autologous monocytes. All CD4+ cells other than CD45RA+CCR7+CD95- naive cells were sorted as memory, over 95% pure. Specimen: bacteria-reactive CD4+ T cells grown in culture. This sample's subset: CFSE-low proliferating memory CD4 T cells sorted after in vitro stimulation with a heat-inactivated bacterium or M. tuberculosis lysate. The receptor source for this set is a human donor in good health.

This clone has more than one count but fewer than ten. The V call is TRBV5-1, the J call TRBJ2-1, with D hard to call. V was cut by 0 bases and J by 5 bases, with 9 bases left in between. The CDR3 is made up of 14 amino acids. Germline CDR1 SGHRS, CDR2 YFSETQ. The CDR3 sequence: CASSLATNDNEQFF. The CDR3 bases are TGCGCCAGCAGCTTGGCAACCAATGACAATGAGCAGTTCTTC. Full variable domain (outside the CDR3, taken from reference TRBV5-1 and TRBJ2-1): KAGVTQTPRYLIKTRGQQVTLSCSPISGHRSVSWYQQTPGQGLQFLFEYFSETQRNKGNFPGRFSGRQFSNSRSEMNVSTLELGDSALYLCASSLATNDNEQFFGPGTRLTVL.

This clone is medium-sized in the sample. The rearrangement joins TRBV2 to TRBJ2-1; D is tentatively TRBD1 or TRBD2 (6 bases each). Germline V gene sequence: CDR1 SNHLY, CDR2 FYNNEI. V was cut by 6 bases and J by 1 base, with 16 bases left in between. The CDR3 has 16 residues. The CDR3 DNA reads TGTGCCAGCAGCGGAAGGGGGGTACTGTCCTACAATGAGCAGTTCTTC. It codes for CASSGRGVLSYNEQFF.

The chain combines TRBV19 with TRBJ2-5; 9 bases are a match to TRBD2. Trimming cost V 5 bases and J 0 bases; bases outside gene matches: 7. Germline loops: CDR1 LNHDA, CDR2 SQIVND (reference sequence). The length of the CDR3 is 16 residues. CDR3 residues: CASSEGASGDQETQYF. CDR3 bases: TGTGCCAGTAGTGAGGGCGCTAGCGGGGACCAAGAGACCCAGTACTTC.

This chain connects TRBV30 to TRBJ2-1; no reliable D call. CDR3 size: 15 residues. Germline loops: CDR1 GTSNPN, CDR2 SVGIG (reference sequence). The ends were cut back, 0 bases at V and 5 bases at J, with 14 bases in the middle. Written as DNA, the CDR3 is TGTGCCTGGAGTGTACCCGGGCCACCCCACAATGAGCAGTTCTTC. It translates to CAWSVPGPPHNEQFF.

In the case of this clone: Its ends do not fully match the called genes, so a read error is possible. Additional DNA sequences in this sample encode the identical CDR3. This rearrangement joins TRBV6-5 to TRBJ1-1, with D hard to call. This CDR3 spans 16 amino acids. In germline, CDR1 is MNHEY, CDR2 SVGAGI. The CDR3 bases are TGTGCCAGTAGTTCGATTGGGGTACAGCGTAACACTGAAGCTTTCTTT. Protein product: CASSSIGVQRNTEAFF.

This clone was detected only a few times. The genes are TRBV27 and TRBJ2-6; TRBD2 is a possible D gene (5 bases). The germline CDR1 and CDR2 sequences are MNHEY and SMNVEV (reference sequence). The CDR3 sequence is 14 residues long. The V gene lost 6 bases and the J gene lost 2 bases, with 8 bases spanning the gap. The CDR3 sequence is CASSRDPGANVLTF. The CDR3 DNA is TGTGCCAGCAGCCGGGATCCTGGGGCCAACGTCCTGACTTTC. The variable domain in full, with the rest retrieved from reference TRBV27 and TRBJ2-6, is EAQVTQNPRYLITVTGKKLTVTCSQNMNHEYMSWYRQDPGLGLRQIYYSMNVEVTDKGDVPEGYKVSRKEKRNFPLILESPSPNQTSLYFCASSRDPGANVLTFGAGSRLTVL.

This clone was detected a few times. The rearrangement uses TRBV6-6 and TRBJ1-5; 7 nucleotides match TRBD1. CDR3 length equals 14 residues. Germline lookup yields CDR1 MNHNY and CDR2 SVGAGI (reference sequence). V lost 7 bases to trimming and J lost 2 bases; unmatched junction nucleotides: 5. The CDR3 DNA sequence: TGTGCCAGCACCCTTGGACAGGGCAATCAGCCCCAGCATTTT. This codes for CASTLGQGNQPQHF.

In its sample, this clone was seen a few times. J is TRBJ1-2 and V is TRBV4-2, with TRBD1 identical over 8 bases. Per the germline V gene, CDR1 is LGHNA and CDR2 is YNFKEQ. This CDR3 contains 14 residues. With 5 bases clipped from V and 2 bases from J, the junction kept 4 bases outside the gene matches. CDR3 sequence reads: CASSGGTGNYGYTF. CDR3 nucleotide sequence: TGTGCCAGCAGCGGCGGGACAGGAAACTATGGCTACACCTTC.

The chain has TRBV29-1 and TRBJ1-4; perhaps TRBD1 as D (6 bases). Trimming shortened V by 4 bases and J by 4 bases, and 19 bases separated the two germline ends. CDR1 SQVTM and CDR2 ANQGSEA come from the germline V gene. CDR3 length: 16 residues. CDR3 in DNA: TGCAGCGTTGGATCACCCAGGGGAGTCGTTAATGAAAAACTGTTTTTT. Protein product: CSVGSPRGVVNEKLFF.

Worth noting for this clone: One end of the junction fails to match germline, which may point to a read error. The chain links TRBV6-5 to TRBJ2-2; D is undetermined. Germline-derived CDR1 and CDR2 are MNHEY and SVGAGI. The CDR3 is 12 residues long. The CDR3 spells CAISENTGELFF. In DNA, the CDR3 is TGTGCCATCAGTGAGAACACCGGGGAGCTGTTTTTT.

This clone was detected only a few times. The rearrangement joins TRBV5-1 to TRBJ2-3, with D hard to call. Germline V gene lookup returns CDR1 SGHRS and CDR2 YFSETQ. The CDR3 is 12 amino acids. Trimming shortened V by 4 bases and J by 0 bases, and 3 bases separated the two germline ends. The CDR3 DNA is TGCGCCAGCAGCCAAAGCACAGATACGCAGTATTTT. Its protein product is CASSQSTDTQYF.

The chain is built from TRBV27 and TRBJ2-3, with D possibly TRBD2 on 6 matching bases. The CDR3 runs 13 residues. Germline V CDR1 and CDR2: MNHEY, SMNVEV (reference sequence). Trimming shortened V by 7 bases and J by 2 bases, and 10 bases separated the two germline ends. CDR3 DNA: TGTGCCAGCACCGGGACTGTCACAGATACGCAGTATTTT. Translation: CASTGTVTDTQYF.

This clone was seen a handful of times. This chain links TRBV7-6 with TRBJ1-5, with D hard to call. Trimming left V 5 bases short and J 4 bases short, with 15 bases between. The CDR3 loop spans 15 amino acids. Germline CDR1 SGHVS, CDR2 FNYEAQ. The CDR3 region is CASSAQAGPNQPQHF. CDR3 sequence (DNA): TGTGCCAGCAGCGCCCAGGCCGGCCCGAATCAGCCCCAGCATTTT. The full variable domain, with the rest looked up from reference TRBV7-6 and TRBJ1-5, is GAGVSQSPRYKVTKRGQDVALRCDPISGHVSLYWYRQALGQGPEFLTYFNYEAQQDKSGLPNDRFSAERPEGSISTLTIQRTEQRDSAMYRCASSAQAGPNQPQHFGDGTRLSIL.

The chain recombines TRBV9 with TRBJ1-2; 10 nucleotides align to TRBD1. Germline V gene sequence: CDR1 SGDLS, CDR2 YYNGEE. Trimming took 4 bases from V and 6 from J; bases not matched to a gene: 9. The CDR3 covers 15 residues. The CDR3 sequence is CASSSQPGQGHGYTF. DNA of the CDR3: TGTGCCAGCAGCTCCCAACCGGGACAGGGGCATGGCTACACCTTC.

The rearrangement links TRBV28 to TRBJ2-1; D is uncertain. Germline CDR1 is MDHEN and CDR2 is SYDVKM. The length of the CDR3 is 11 residues. V was shortened by 3 bases and J by 3 bases, with 0 bases between the two germline ends. The CDR3 sequence is CASSFYNEQFF. Here the CDR3 DNA reads TGTGCCAGCAGTTTCTACAATGAGCAGTTCTTC.

This clone has only a few counts. This chain joins TRBV9 and TRBJ2-3, with D perhaps TRBD2 (5 bases). Germline CDR1 is SGDLS and CDR2 is YYNGEE. The CDR3 length is 15 residues. V lost 4 bases and J lost 3, with 15 bases in between. CDR3 in DNA: TGTGCCAGCAGCTCTCGCGAGGGCGGAACAGATACGCAGTATTTT. Translating gives CASSSREGGTDTQYF.

The table lists this clone with a count of one. Written as DNA, the CDR3 is TGTGCCAGCAGTGGTGGGGGATCAGAGACCCAGTACTTC. Translation: CASSGGGSETQYF. This sequence joins TRBV2 and TRBJ2-5; possibly TRBD1 or TRBD2 for D (5 bases each). The CDR3 spans 13 residues. Per the germline V gene, CDR1 is SNHLY and CDR2 is FYNNEI. The V gene lost 4 bases and the J gene lost 4 bases, with 10 bases spanning the gap.

In this sample, this clone turned up a few times. The chain's CDR3 is CASSQDRDRLPSGANVLTF. The CDR3 DNA reads as TGTGCCAGCAGCCAAGATCGGGACAGGTTACCCTCTGGGGCCAACGTCCTGACTTTC. The chain carries TRBV4-2 and TRBJ2-6; 8 nucleotides match TRBD1. The V gene's germline CDR1 is LGHNA and CDR2 YNFKEQ. The length of the CDR3 is 19 residues. V lost 0 bases to trimming and J lost 0 bases; unmatched junction nucleotides: 7.

This clone occurred once. This rearrangement joins TRBV2 to TRBJ1-2; 7 nucleotides match TRBD1. Unmatched junction bases numbered 7, after V lost 7 bases and J lost 2 bases. The V gene's germline CDR1 is SNHLY and CDR2 FYNNEI. The CDR3 extends over 14 amino acids. The CDR3 bases are TGTGCCAGCATTAGAGAGGGACAGAACTATGGCTACACCTTC. Residues: CASIREGQNYGYTF.

This chain joins TRBV30 and TRBJ2-5; TRBD1 aligns across 8 bases. Germline CDR1 and CDR2: GTSNPN and SVGIG (reference sequence). Trimming took 3 bases from V and 5 from J; bases not matched to a gene: 2. The CDR3 length is 12 residues. CDR3 coding DNA: TGTGCCTGGAGAGGGACAGGCGAGACCCAGTACTTC. Translating gives CAWRGTGETQYF. The variable domain in full, with the rest retrieved from reference TRBV30 and TRBJ2-5, is SQTIHQWPATLVQPVGSPLSLECTVEGTSNPNLYWYRQAAGRGLQLLFYSVGIGQISSEVPQNLSASRPQDRQFILSSKKLLLSDSGFYLCAWRGTGETQYFGPGTRLLVL.